This record looks at one TCR beta chain sequence and its context. The assay was immunoSEQ multiplex PCR, and TCRdb's table has in-frame clones only and misses some. This sample has over 40,000 clones; less than 85% occur once, and the top ten carry 27%. This CDR3 has 15 amino acids. V was trimmed by 1 base and J by 4 bases, leaving 12 bases between them. Germline V gives CDR1 SGHKS, CDR2 YYEKEE (reference sequence). These data come from a study of T cell responses to AZD1222 COVID-19 vaccine. The sequenced sample was peripheral blood, obtained on day 0 of AZD1222 vaccination. The chain has TRBV5-5 and TRBJ1-5, with D perhaps matching TRBD1 (6 bases). The clonotype was recovered from an adult in good health. This CDR3 reads CASSLFVGQNQPQHF. The CDR3 DNA is TGTGCCAGCAGCTTGTTCGTAGGACAGAATCAGCCCCAGCATTTT.